The rows below give T cell receptor beta chains drawn from one sample of a study of response to subunit inactivated influenza vaccine. TCRdb reprocessed the RT-PCR reads with MiXCR, giving one entry per CDR3 protein. The sample yields 500,000 to 600,000 distinct CDR3 sequences, around 11% seen once. These data were also filed under a second study, of T cells expressing NK-cell markers.

The sample was PBMCs from blood, taken on the day of vaccination. Receptor source: a man in his fifties who received an inactivated influenza vaccine. The CDR3 runs from the conserved cysteine through the conserved F or W. A D gene is named only where the DNA matches it firmly. Clone sizes are given selectively: once, few, many, or a class where the clone is expanded.

j_call	d_call	v_call	clone_size	cdr3_nt	cdr3_aa
TRBJ1-1	.	TRBV3-1	.	TGTGCCAGCAGCCAAGATCTTGGGGGCTCTGAAGCTTTCTTT	CASSQDLGGSEAFF
TRBJ2-7	.	TRBV2	.	TGTGCCAGCAGAGAAACAGCGATTCATCACCACGAGCAGTACTTC	CASRETAIHHHEQYF
TRBJ2-7	.	TRBV11-2	.	TGTGCCAGCAGCTTAGAGATCGTCAACTACGAGCAGTACTTC	CASSLEIVNYEQYF
TRBJ2-7	TRBD1	TRBV25-1	many	TGTGCCAGCAGTGAGACGTTGCGGACAGGGGTCTACGAGCAGTACTTC	CASSETLRTGVYEQYF
TRBJ2-5	.	TRBV12-3/TRBV12-4	.	TGTGCCAGCAGCAAACTCCGGACCGCGTTGGAGACCCAGTACTTC	CASSKLRTALETQYF
TRBJ2-7	.	TRBV7-2	few	TGTGCCAGCAGCGAAGGAGCCTCAAGTTACGAGCAGTACTTC	CASSEGASSYEQYF
TRBJ2-4	.	TRBV3-1	.	TGTGCCAGCAGACCGGCTTCCAGTCTAGCCAAAAACATTCAGTACTTC	CASRPASSLAKNIQYF
TRBJ2-7	.	TRBV6-2/TRBV6-3	.	TGTGCCAGCAGTTACCAACAGGGTGGGACCGAGGTGTTCTCCTACGAGCAGTACTTC	CASSYQQGGTEVFSYEQYF
TRBJ2-5	.	TRBV14	.	TGTGCCAGCAGCCAAGATCTGGGGTGGCAGCTTGAAGAGACCCAGTACTTC	CASSQDLGWQLEETQYF
TRBJ2-2	.	TRBV4-3	many	TGCGCCAGCAGCCAAGTGACAGGGAACACCGGGGAGCTGTTTTTT	CASSQVTGNTGELFF
TRBJ2-5	TRBD2	TRBV3-1	few	TGTGCCAGCAGCCAAGAAAAACTAGCGGGGGGTCCAGGGGAGACCCAGTACTTC	CASSQEKLAGGPGETQYF
TRBJ2-3	TRBD1	TRBV4-1	.	TGCGCCAGCAGCCAAGTCGCTGGGACAGGGTCAGATACGCAGTATTTT	CASSQVAGTGSDTQYF
TRBJ2-1	.	TRBV4-3	.	TGCGCCAGCAGCCAGGAGGGACTCCGGGCTCGAGGCAATGAGCAGTTCTTC	CASSQEGLRARGNEQFF
TRBJ2-7	.	TRBV12-3/TRBV12-4	.	TGTGCCAGCAGTTTAGCCGCAGGGAGCGAGCAGTACTTC	CASSLAAGSEQYF
TRBJ2-5	TRBD2	TRBV7-9	few	TGTGCCAGCAGTCGACTAGCGGGCATTGAGACCCAGTACTTC	CASSRLAGIETQYF
TRBJ2-7	TRBD1	TRBV5-1	many	TGCGCCAGCAGCTTGGAGGGGGCGCGGGAGCAGTACTTC	CASSLEGAREQYF
TRBJ2-6	.	TRBV7-6	.	TGTGCCAGCAGCTTAACTGCGACTGGGGACTCTGGGGCCAACGTCCTGACTTTC	CASSLTATGDSGANVLTF
TRBJ2-6	.	TRBV19	.	TGTGCCAGTAGTGTGACACGGGGCTCTGGGGCCAACGTCCTGACTTTC	CASSVTRGSGANVLTF
TRBJ2-5	.	TRBV20-1	few	TGCAGTGCTAGAGATCCCAGAGGGAGGTTAGTTCAAGAGACCCAGTACTTC	CSARDPRGRLVQETQYF
TRBJ2-1	.	TRBV9	many	TGTGCCAGCAGCGTATGGCAGGACGGTGGCAATGAGCAGTTCTTC	CASSVWQDGGNEQFF
TRBJ1-4	TRBD1	TRBV12-3/TRBV12-4	few	TGTGCCAGCAGTCCTTCGACAGGGTCTAATGAAAAACTGTTTTTT	CASSPSTGSNEKLFF
TRBJ2-3	TRBD1	TRBV11-2	few	TGTGCCAGCAGCTCGAGGGACAGAAAAAGTAACACAGATACGCAGTATTTT	CASSSRDRKSNTDTQYF
TRBJ2-7	.	TRBV28	few	TGTGCCAGCAGTTTGTTCGTTCGGGACTCTCCATCCTACGAGCAGTACTTC	CASSLFVRDSPSYEQYF
TRBJ2-2	.	TRBV12-3/TRBV12-4	many	TGTGCCAGCTCCCCCAAAACTAGATCCGGGGAGCTGTTTTTT	CASSPKTRSGELFF
TRBJ1-2	.	TRBV14	few	TGTGCCAGCAGCCAAGGACAAGACAGAAGGGACGGCTACACCTTC	CASSQGQDRRDGYTF
TRBJ2-1	TRBD2	TRBV20-1	.	TGCAGTGCTAGTTCTCGACTAGCGGACTCCTACAATGAGCAGTTCTTC	CSASSRLADSYNEQFF
TRBJ1-1	TRBD1	TRBV7-9	many	TGTGCCAGCAGCTTAGACCGGACAGGCCAGTACTACACTGAAGCTTTCTTT	CASSLDRTGQYYTEAFF
TRBJ2-7	.	TRBV12-3/TRBV12-4	.	TGTGCCAGCAGTAGGGACGGGCTGGGGGAGCAGTACTTC	CASSRDGLGEQYF
TRBJ2-1	.	TRBV9	.	TGTGCCAGCAGCGACGACCCTTACAATGAGCAGTTCTTC	CASSDDPYNEQFF
TRBJ2-7	.	TRBV20-1	.	TGCAGTGCTTCTAGCGTCCTAACCTACGAGCAGTACTTC	CSASSVLTYEQYF
TRBJ2-1	TRBD1	TRBV6-5	.	TGTGCCAGCAGTTACCCTGCCGGGACAGGCTATGAGCAGTTCTTC	CASSYPAGTGYEQFF
TRBJ2-1	TRBD2	TRBV28	few	TGTGCCAGCAGTTTCAGTATCGCGGGAGGGCTCAATGAGCAGTTCTTC	CASSFSIAGGLNEQFF
TRBJ2-5	TRBD2	TRBV10-3	.	TGTGCCATCAGTGACCTTATAGCGGGAGGGAAGGAGACCCAGTACTTC	CAISDLIAGGKETQYF
TRBJ1-1	TRBD1	TRBV7-6	once	TGTGCCAGCAGCTCGACAGGGGCAGACAGTGAAGCTTTCTTT	CASSSTGADSEAFF
TRBJ2-6	.	TRBV7-8	few	TGTGCCAGCAGCTTAGGCGTTAGCTCTGGGGCCAACGTCCTGACTTTC	CASSLGVSSGANVLTF
TRBJ2-7	.	TRBV3-1	.	TGTGCCAGCAGCCAATCGGTCCAGGTTGGATACGAGCAGTACTTC	CASSQSVQVGYEQYF
TRBJ1-5	.	TRBV28	few	TGTGCCAGCAGTCCGGAATGGACAGATTATAGCAATCAGCCCCAGCATTTT	CASSPEWTDYSNQPQHF
TRBJ2-5	.	TRBV6-2/TRBV6-3	many	TGTGCCAGCAGTAAGGGTTTGGAGACCCAGTACTTC	CASSKGLETQYF
TRBJ2-2	TRBD1	TRBV10-3	.	TGTGCCACCATAGGCGGGACAGGCAACACCGGGGAGCTGTTTTTT	CATIGGTGNTGELFF
TRBJ1-4	.	TRBV28	few	TGTGCCAGCAGTTTAAGTCAGTTCAATGAAAAACTGTTTTTT	CASSLSQFNEKLFF
TRBJ2-2	.	TRBV20-1	few	TGCAGTGCTTTCGAGGGCCGGCAGGGCTGGCCCGGGGAGCTGTTTTTT	CSAFEGRQGWPGELFF
TRBJ2-2	.	TRBV9	.	TGTGCCAGCAGCGTAGACGGCTTCTCCGCCGGGGAGCTGTTTTTT	CASSVDGFSAGELFF
TRBJ2-2	.	TRBV7-9	.	TGTGCCAGCGAAAGGGGGAGTACCGGGGAGCTGTTTTTT	CASERGSTGELFF
TRBJ2-3	.	TRBV9	few	TGTGCCAGCAGCGTAGAGGACCGCGCAGCCAGGGCCCGATCTAGCACAGATACGCAGTATTTT	CASSVEDRAARARSSTDTQYF
TRBJ1-1	.	TRBV20-1	few	TGCAGTGCTAGTACGGTTCAGGGAGCTTTCTTT	CSASTVQGAFF
TRBJ2-1	.	TRBV3-1	few	TGTGCCAGCAGCCAAGCCCACTTCTACAATGAGCAGTTCTTC	CASSQAHFYNEQFF
TRBJ2-7	.	TRBV9	few	TGTGCCAGCAGCGCGACACAGGGAAGCTACGAGCAGTACTTC	CASSATQGSYEQYF
TRBJ2-7	.	TRBV20-1	few	TGCAGTGCTAGAAGGGGGATCGACGAGCAGTACTTC	CSARRGIDEQYF
TRBJ2-7	.	TRBV5-1	.	TGCGCCAGCAGCTTTTGGAGCAACCTCGGGAACGGGGGCGAGCAGTACTTC	CASSFWSNLGNGGEQYF
TRBJ2-1	.	TRBV20-1	many	TGCAGTGCCCATCACCCCTACAATGAGCAGTTCTTC	CSAHHPYNEQFF
TRBJ2-7	.	TRBV7-2	.	TGTGCCAGCAGCGTGGCAGGATCCTACGAGCAGTACTTC	CASSVAGSYEQYF
TRBJ2-5	.	TRBV5-1	few	TGCGCCAGCAGCCCTGAATGGCCTAGCCTCAGCCAAGAGACCCAGTACTTC	CASSPEWPSLSQETQYF
TRBJ2-5	TRBD1	TRBV12-3/TRBV12-4	few	TGTGCCAGCAGTTTACACCCGGGACAGCCTCTAGGCTTC	CASSLHPGQPLGF
TRBJ2-5	TRBD1	TRBV18	few	TGTGCCAGCTCACCAACGCAGGGGGCAGAGACCCAGTACTTC	CASSPTQGAETQYF